A selection of T cell receptor beta chains follows, all from one sample in a study of spatial heterogeneity in lung cancer. TCRdb processed the 5' RACE reads anew with MiXCR; each CDR3 protein has one entry. This table has roughly 20,000 distinct CDR3 sequences, approximately 3% appearing once. Source: lung tumor tissue, taken at surgery. The receptors derive from a male donor with early-stage non-small cell lung cancer. Both conserved end residues are part of each CDR3. D genes are given only for firm matches. A row's size may be missing; if present it is once, few, many or a size class.

CDR3nt	CDR3aa	abundance	v_gene	j_gene	d_gene
TGCGCCAGCAGCCAAGTAAGACAGGGGGCAGGTGAGCAGTTCTTC	CASSQVRQGAGEQFF	many	TRBV4-1	TRBJ2-1	TRBD1
TGTGCCAGCAGTTGGGACAAAACCTATGGCTACACCTTC	CASSWDKTYGYTF	many	TRBV27	TRBJ1-2	NA
TGTGCCAGCAGCCAAAACCGGGCTGAAAAACTGTTTTTT	CASSQNRAEKLFF	many	TRBV5-5	TRBJ1-4	NA
TGTGCCAGCAGTGAAGTTACATCAGGGCCAGATACGCAGTATTTT	CASSEVTSGPDTQYF	many	TRBV6-6	TRBJ2-3	NA
TGCAGCGCCCCACAGGGGGAGGGCTACACCTTC	CSAPQGEGYTF	many	TRBV29-1	TRBJ1-2	TRBD1
TGCGCCAGCAGCTTGGACGGGACTAGCGTTAATGAGCAGTTCTTC	CASSLDGTSVNEQFF	many	TRBV5-1	TRBJ2-1	TRBD2
TGCGCCAGCAGCTTCGGACTAGCGGTTTCCTACGAGCAGTACTTC	CASSFGLAVSYEQYF	many	TRBV5-1	TRBJ2-7	TRBD2
TGTGCCAGCAGCAACTCGATCCGTTACGAGCAGTACTTC	CASSNSIRYEQYF	medium-sized	TRBV7-8	TRBJ2-7	NA
TGCGCCAGCAGTGATTCCGGGAGTGGGTACAACGAGCAGTACTTC	CASSDSGSGYNEQYF	many	TRBV10-1	TRBJ2-7	NA
TGTGCCAGCAGCCCATGGGGAGGGGCAGATAAACTGTTTTTT	CASSPWGGADKLFF	NA	TRBV7-2	TRBJ1-4	NA
TGCGCCAGCAGCCAAGATTCCGGGACTATCTCCTACGAGCAGTACTTC	CASSQDSGTISYEQYF	many	TRBV4-1	TRBJ2-7	TRBD2
TGTGCCAGCTCACTGCAGGAGAACACTGAAGCTTTCTTT	CASSLQENTEAFF	many	TRBV18	TRBJ1-1	NA
TGTGCCAGCGCGGGCGGGTCCCTTGGAGGGGAGCTGTTTTTT	CASAGGSLGGELFF	many	TRBV6-6	TRBJ2-2	NA
TGCAGTGCTAGTCAGGATGGGGAGACCCAGTACTTC	CSASQDGETQYF	many	TRBV20-1	TRBJ2-5	NA
TGTGCCAGCAGTCCCGCGAGGGTGGGAGCTTTCTTT	CASSPARVGAFF	many	TRBV12-3/TRBV12-4	TRBJ1-1	NA
TGTGCCAGCAGGAGAGAAGACAGGAGCATCTATGGCTACACCTTC	CASRREDRSIYGYTF	many	TRBV6-5	TRBJ1-2	NA
TGTGCCAGCAGCTTAGAGCCACTAGCGGGAGGGGATACGCAGTATTTT	CASSLEPLAGGDTQYF	many	TRBV7-9	TRBJ2-3	TRBD2
TGTGCCAGCAGCCAAGAGAGGCAGGCCCCCTCAATTCTCGGTATGAACACTGAAGCTTTCTTT	CASSQERQAPSILGMNTEAFF	many	TRBV3-1	TRBJ1-1	NA
TGCAGTGCACCCTACATGTACTATGGCTACACCTTC	CSAPYMYYGYTF	many	TRBV20-1	TRBJ1-2	NA
TGTGCCAGCACCCCCCGGTGGTCTAAGTACTTC	CASTPRWSKYF	many	TRBV6-2/TRBV6-3	TRBJ2-7	NA
TGCAGTGCTAGAGATAGCGGGCGAAGCTCTAATTCACCCCTCCACTTT	CSARDSGRSSNSPLHF	many	TRBV20-1	TRBJ1-6	NA
TGTGCCAGCAGTTACCTAGCGGGAGTAACTGGGGAGCAGTACTTC	CASSYLAGVTGEQYF	many	TRBV6-2/TRBV6-3	TRBJ2-7	TRBD2
TGTGCCAGCACCCAAGGTAGATACTGGGGTACTGAAGCTTTCTTT	CASTQGRYWGTEAFF	many	TRBV6-1	TRBJ1-1	NA
TGCGCCAGCAGCCAAGATTGGCCTAAGGACCAGCCCCAGCATTTT	CASSQDWPKDQPQHF	many	TRBV4-1	TRBJ1-5	NA
TGCAGCGCAGGGGTGCAAGGGGCCAACGTCCTGACTTTC	CSAGVQGANVLTF	many	TRBV29-1	TRBJ2-6	NA
TGTGCCAGCGGGGGGACTTCAGGATATGAGACCCAGTACTTC	CASGGTSGYETQYF	many	TRBV6-5	TRBJ2-5	NA
TGTGCCAGCAGCGTAGACGGCTTCCGCACTGAAGCTTTCTTT	CASSVDGFRTEAFF	many	TRBV9	TRBJ1-1	NA
TGTGCCAGCAGCTATAGCGGGAGAACCAACAATGAGCAGTTCTTC	CASSYSGRTNNEQFF	many	TRBV12-3/TRBV12-4	TRBJ2-1	TRBD2
TGTGCCAGCAGCGTCTCGTTCAATCAGCCCCAGCATTTT	CASSVSFNQPQHF	many	TRBV9	TRBJ1-5	NA
TGTGCCAGCAGTTCACAGGGGACGAACACTGAAGCTTTCTTT	CASSSQGTNTEAFF	many	TRBV12-3/TRBV12-4	TRBJ1-1	TRBD1
TGTGCCACCGCCGGTGAACAAGAGACCCAGTACTTC	CATAGEQETQYF	many	TRBV24-1	TRBJ2-5	NA
TGTGCCGCGGTGTTTGGGCGAATCACAGATACGCAGTATTTT	CAAVFGRITDTQYF	many	TRBV12-3/TRBV12-4	TRBJ2-3	NA
TGTGCCAGCAGCCAAGATGCAGGGGAAACGTACGAGCAGTACTTC	CASSQDAGETYEQYF	medium-sized	TRBV14	TRBJ2-7	NA
TGTGCCTGGAGCTCTGTCTCCTACGAGCAGTACTTC	CAWSSVSYEQYF	many	TRBV30	TRBJ2-7	NA
TGTGCCAGCAGCTCAGACAGGTTTAGCACAGATACGCAGTATTTT	CASSSDRFSTDTQYF	many	TRBV7-2	TRBJ2-3	NA
TGTGCCAGCAGGGCCGACAGAGGACGCCATACGCAGTATTTT	CASRADRGRHTQYF	many	TRBV6-1	TRBJ2-3	NA
TGTGCCAGCAGCCAAGTTGCTAGCGGGAGGTACACAGATACGCAGTATTTT	CASSQVASGRYTDTQYF	many	TRBV3-1	TRBJ2-3	TRBD2
TGCGCCAGCAGCCAACCGGACAGTAAAGAGACCCAGTACTTC	CASSQPDSKETQYF	many	TRBV5-1	TRBJ2-5	NA
TGCAGCGTTGAAGCGAGGGGGCTCTACAATGAGCAGTTCTTC	CSVEARGLYNEQFF	many	TRBV29-1	TRBJ2-1	TRBD1
TGTGCCAGCAGGACAAGGGATAGGGGTGTGAACACTGAAGCTTTCTTT	CASRTRDRGVNTEAFF	many	TRBV6-2/TRBV6-3	TRBJ1-1	NA